This T cell receptor beta chain was documented in a study of blood T cell repertoires in COVID-19. Produced via immunoSEQ multiplex PCR; TCRdb's table is partial and in-frame only. Of around 340,000 clones in the sample, 85% to 90% were seen once. Germline-derived CDR1 and CDR2 are MRHNA and SNTAGT. Deletions cut 2 bases from V and 2 bases from J, with 10 bases between. The CDR3 is made up of 14 amino acids. The chain joins TRBV6-4 to TRBJ2-7; D is perhaps TRBD1 (6 bases). The TCR was taken from a woman between 25 and 40 years old who had been exposed to COVID-19. Sequencing was performed on PBMCs or T cells enriched from blood (not recorded which). This chain's CDR3 is CASSDPGHAYEQYF. CDR3 in DNA: TGTGCCAGCAGTGACCCGGGACACGCCTACGAGCAGTACTTC.